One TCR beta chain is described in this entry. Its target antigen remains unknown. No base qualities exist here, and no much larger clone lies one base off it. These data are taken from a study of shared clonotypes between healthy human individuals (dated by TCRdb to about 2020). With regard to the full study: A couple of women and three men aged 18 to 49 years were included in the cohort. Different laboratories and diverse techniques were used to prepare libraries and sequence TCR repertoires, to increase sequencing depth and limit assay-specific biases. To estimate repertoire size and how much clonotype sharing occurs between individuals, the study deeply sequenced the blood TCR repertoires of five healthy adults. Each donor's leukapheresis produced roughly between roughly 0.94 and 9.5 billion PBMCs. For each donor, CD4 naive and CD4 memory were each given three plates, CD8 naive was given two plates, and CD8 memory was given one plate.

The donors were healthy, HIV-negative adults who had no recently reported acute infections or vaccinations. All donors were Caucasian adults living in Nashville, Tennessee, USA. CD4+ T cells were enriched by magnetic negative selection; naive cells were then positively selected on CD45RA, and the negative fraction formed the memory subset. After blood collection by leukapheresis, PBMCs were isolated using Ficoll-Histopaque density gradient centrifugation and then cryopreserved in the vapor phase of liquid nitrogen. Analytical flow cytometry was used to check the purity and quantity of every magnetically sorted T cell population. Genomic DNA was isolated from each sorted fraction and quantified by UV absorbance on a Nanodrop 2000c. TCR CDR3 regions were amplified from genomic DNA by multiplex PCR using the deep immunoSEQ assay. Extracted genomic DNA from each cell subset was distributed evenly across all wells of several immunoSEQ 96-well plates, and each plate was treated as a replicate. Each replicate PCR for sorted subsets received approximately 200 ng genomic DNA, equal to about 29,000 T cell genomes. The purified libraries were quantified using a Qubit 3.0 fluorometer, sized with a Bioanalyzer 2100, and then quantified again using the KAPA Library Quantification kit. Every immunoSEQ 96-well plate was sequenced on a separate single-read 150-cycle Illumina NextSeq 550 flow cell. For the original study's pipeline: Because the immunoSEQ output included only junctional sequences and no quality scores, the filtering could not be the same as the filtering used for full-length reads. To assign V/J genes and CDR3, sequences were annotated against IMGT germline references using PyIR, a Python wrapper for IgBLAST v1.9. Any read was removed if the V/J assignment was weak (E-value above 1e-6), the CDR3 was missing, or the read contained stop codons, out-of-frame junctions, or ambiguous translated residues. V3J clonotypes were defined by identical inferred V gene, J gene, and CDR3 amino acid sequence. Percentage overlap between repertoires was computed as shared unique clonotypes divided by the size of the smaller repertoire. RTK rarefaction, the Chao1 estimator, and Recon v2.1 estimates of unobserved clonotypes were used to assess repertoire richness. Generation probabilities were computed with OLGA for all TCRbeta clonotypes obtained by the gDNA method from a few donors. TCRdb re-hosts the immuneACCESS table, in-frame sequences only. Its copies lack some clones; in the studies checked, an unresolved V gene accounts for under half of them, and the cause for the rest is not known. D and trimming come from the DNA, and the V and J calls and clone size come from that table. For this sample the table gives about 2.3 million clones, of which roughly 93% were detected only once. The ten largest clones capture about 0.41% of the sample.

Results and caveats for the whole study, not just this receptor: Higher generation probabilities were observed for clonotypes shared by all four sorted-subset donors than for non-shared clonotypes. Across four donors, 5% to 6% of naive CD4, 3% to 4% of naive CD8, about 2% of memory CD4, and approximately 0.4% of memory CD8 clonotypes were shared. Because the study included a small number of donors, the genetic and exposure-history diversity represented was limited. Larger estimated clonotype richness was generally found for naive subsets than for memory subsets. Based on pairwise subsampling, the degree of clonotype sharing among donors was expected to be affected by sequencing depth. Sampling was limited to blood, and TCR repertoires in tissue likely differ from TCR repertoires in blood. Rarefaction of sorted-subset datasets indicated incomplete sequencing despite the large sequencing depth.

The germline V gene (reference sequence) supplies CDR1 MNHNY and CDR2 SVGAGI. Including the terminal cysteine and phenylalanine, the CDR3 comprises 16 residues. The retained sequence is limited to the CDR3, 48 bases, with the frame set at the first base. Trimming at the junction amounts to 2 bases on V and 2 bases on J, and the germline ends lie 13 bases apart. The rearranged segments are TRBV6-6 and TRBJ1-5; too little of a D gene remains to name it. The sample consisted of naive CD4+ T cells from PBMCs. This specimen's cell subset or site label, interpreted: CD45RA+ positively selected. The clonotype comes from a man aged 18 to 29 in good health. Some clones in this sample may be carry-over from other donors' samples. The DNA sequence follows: TGTGCCAGCAGTTACGTCGGGAGCGACGGCAATCAGCCCCAGCATTTT. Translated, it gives CASSYVGSDGNQPQHF.